Below, one TCR beta chain is given with its context. Its antigen is as yet unknown. Data came from immunoSEQ multiplex PCR; TCRdb stores just in-frame clones and leaves some out. The sample has about 150,000 clones; approximately 94% are singletons. This entry is derived from a study of cytomegalovirus exposure and HLA in healthy donors. Study results and caveats: Subsequent analysis of the roughly 120 validation repertoires found a tendency for first-cohort TCR clusters to co-occur. A classifier reportedly called cytomegalovirus status with high sensitivity and specificity.

This CDR3 comprises 17 residues. Trimming left V 3 bases short and J 0 bases short, with 15 bases between. The germline CDR1 and CDR2 sequences are KGHSH and LQKENI. Sequences were obtained from PBMCs. The gene calls are TRBV18 and TRBJ2-1; D is unclear. This receptor was taken from a man aged 18 to 30 in good health and CMV-seropositive. In DNA form, the CDR3 reads TGTGCCAGCTCACCTCTGACGGCTGCTAGCTCCTACAATGAGCAGTTCTTC. It yields the protein CASSPLTAASSYNEQFF.